A selection of T cell receptor beta chains follows, all from one sample in a study of patients with pleural tuberculosis. TCRdb recomputed calls from the reads with MiXCR, one row per CDR3 protein. In the table there are 45,000 to 60,000 distinct CDR3 sequences, under 8.5% of which are singletons. Receptors were obtained from a human donor with pleural tuberculosis. The CDR3 runs from the conserved cysteine through the conserved F or W. Each record gives: clone size, V gene, D gene, J gene, CDR3 DNA, CDR3 protein. The D gene is left open where the match is weak. Part of the rows lack a size; the others show once, few, many or a class for expanded clones.

many	TRBV7-8	-	TRBJ1-5	TGTGCCAGCAGCTTAGCGCAAGGACAGCCCCAGCATTTT	CASSLAQGQPQHF
many	TRBV12-3/TRBV12-4	-	TRBJ1-1	TGTGCCAGCAGTTTAGCGGGGGCAACTGAAGCTTTCTTT	CASSLAGATEAFF
many	TRBV20-1	TRBD1	TRBJ2-7	TGCAGTAATGACAGGGCGCGGTACGAGCAGTACTTC	CSNDRARYEQYF
-	TRBV3-1	-	TRBJ2-5	TGTGCCAGCAGCCAAAATAAAGGACGTGAGACCCAGTACTTC	CASSQNKGRETQYF
-	TRBV29-1	-	TRBJ2-1	TGCAGCGTTGAGCATCCCTTCTACAATGAGCAGTTCTTC	CSVEHPFYNEQFF
few	TRBV30	-	TRBJ1-1	TGTGCCTGGAGTTCACTAGGGGAAGGAGGAGCTTTCTTT	CAWSSLGEGGAFF
many	TRBV13	TRBD1	TRBJ2-5	TGTGCCAGCAGCCCCCTTGGACAGGGGTTCGGGGAGACCCAGTACTTC	CASSPLGQGFGETQYF
few	TRBV4-2	-	TRBJ2-1	TGTGCCAGCAGCCAAGATCCGGCAGGGAGGAATGAGCAGTTCTTC	CASSQDPAGRNEQFF
-	TRBV19	-	TRBJ1-4	TGTGCCAGTAGTATGAACAGAGGCTACTCGCATAATGAAAAACTGTTTTTT	CASSMNRGYSHNEKLFF
few	TRBV10-3	-	TRBJ2-2	TGTGCCATCAGTGAGAGACTAGGAAACCCACTCACCGGGGAGCTGTTTTTT	CAISERLGNPLTGELFF
many	TRBV28	TRBD2	TRBJ2-7	TGTGCCAGCAGTTCTCTTCAGGGTAGCGGGAGGCACGAGCAGTACTTC	CASSSLQGSGRHEQYF
many	TRBV5-1	TRBD1	TRBJ1-1	TGCGCCAGCGGGGAGACAGGGGGCGCGTATGAAGCTTTCTTT	CASGETGGAYEAFF
many	TRBV14	-	TRBJ2-7	TGTGCCAGCAGCCAAGGGGGCTACGAGCAGTACTTC	CASSQGGYEQYF
-	TRBV5-1	TRBD1	TRBJ2-3	TGCGCCAGCAGCAAGACCGGGACAGGTGGGACAGATACGCAGTATTTT	CASSKTGTGGTDTQYF
many	TRBV7-2	-	TRBJ2-3	TGTGCCAGCGGAGGAAATACGCAGTATTTT	CASGGNTQYF
many	TRBV4-2	TRBD1	TRBJ1-1	TGTGCCAGCAGCCAAGGGACAGGGGGCGGGAACACTGAAGCTTTCTTT	CASSQGTGGGNTEAFF
many	TRBV20-1	TRBD2	TRBJ2-5	TGCAGTGCTCACGTGACTAGCGGGAAAAAGACCCAGTACTTC	CSAHVTSGKKTQYF
-	TRBV13	-	TRBJ1-3	TGTGCCAGCAGCTTACTCCGGGACGACTCTGGAAACACCATATATTTT	CASSLLRDDSGNTIYF
many	TRBV27	-	TRBJ2-7	TGTGCCAGCAGTTCCCCTTGGGACCTCGAGCAGTACTTC	CASSSPWDLEQYF
many	TRBV12-3/TRBV12-4	TRBD1	TRBJ2-1	TGTGCCATAGAAGGACAGGGAGTAGCTGAGCAGTTCTTC	CAIEGQGVAEQFF
-	TRBV19	-	TRBJ2-4	TGTGCCAGTAGTATAGCCCCAGGGGCTGGAAAAAACATTCAGTACTTC	CASSIAPGAGKNIQYF
-	TRBV5-1	-	TRBJ2-7	TGCGCCAGCAGCTGGGGGGTTAGCTCCTACGAGCAGTACTTC	CASSWGVSSYEQYF
many	TRBV20-1	TRBD2	TRBJ2-1	TGCAGTGCTAGTTCCGGGACTAGCGGCCACAATGAGCAGTTCTTC	CSASSGTSGHNEQFF
many	TRBV20-1	-	TRBJ2-3	TGCAGTGCTAGAGTGAGCGGCACAGATACGCAGTATTTT	CSARVSGTDTQYF
many	TRBV4-1	TRBD1	TRBJ2-2	TGCGCCAGCAGCCTTAGGACAGGGGCCCTCACCGGGGAGCTGTTTTTT	CASSLRTGALTGELFF
few	TRBV12-5	-	TRBJ2-1	TGTGCTAGTGGTTTAAGTTTCTACAATGAGCAGTTCTTC	CASGLSFYNEQFF
-	TRBV11-1	-	TRBJ2-7	TGTGCCAGCAGCTTAGCGGTCCGGCACAGTTTTGAGAACGAGCAGTACTTC	CASSLAVRHSFENEQYF
many	TRBV4-2	-	TRBJ1-1	TGTGCCAGCAGCCAAGTAACAGGGCCGAACACTGAAGCTTTCTTT	CASSQVTGPNTEAFF
many	TRBV6-4	-	TRBJ1-1	TGTGCCAGCAGGACCCGAACAGGGTCTGAAGCTTTCTTT	CASRTRTGSEAFF
few	TRBV30	TRBD2	TRBJ2-1	TGTGCCTGGAGTTGGGGGGGAAACTACAATGAGCAGTTCTTC	CAWSWGGNYNEQFF
many	TRBV12-3/TRBV12-4	-	TRBJ1-2	TGTGCCAGCAGTTTTGGGGGCGTAAGAAGCTATGGCTACACCTTC	CASSFGGVRSYGYTF
many	TRBV14	-	TRBJ1-3	TGTGCCAGCAGCCAACCTGGAAACACCATATATTTT	CASSQPGNTIYF
few	TRBV7-2	-	TRBJ2-5	TGTGCCAGCAGCTTAACGAAGCTTTGGGCCCAGTACTTC	CASSLTKLWAQYF
many	TRBV4-1	-	TRBJ1-5	TGCGCCAGCAGCCCGGGCGGGGGGATTAGCAATCAGCCCCAGCATTTT	CASSPGGGISNQPQHF
many	TRBV10-3	-	TRBJ1-4	TGTGCCATCAGCGAAGGGGAGGTTAATGAAAAACTGTTTTTT	CAISEGEVNEKLFF
many	TRBV11-1	TRBD1	TRBJ1-1	TGTGCCAGCAGACACCGGGACAGTATGAACACTGAAGATTTCTTT	CASRHRDSMNTEDFF
many	TRBV20-1	TRBD1	TRBJ2-1	TGCAGTGCTCCCCCTATGACAGGGTGGAATGAGCAGTTCTTC	CSAPPMTGWNEQFF
many	TRBV20-1	-	TRBJ2-7	TGCAGTGCCTCTGGGCTGGGCGAGCAGTACTTC	CSASGLGEQYF
-	TRBV30	-	TRBJ1-1	TGTGCCTGGAGTTTTGAGGGATTGAGGGCTTTCTTT	CAWSFEGLRAFF
many	TRBV12-3/TRBV12-4	-	TRBJ1-1	TGTGCCAGCATCTTGGGGGCGGGCACTGAAGCTTTCTTT	CASILGAGTEAFF
few	TRBV18	-	TRBJ2-1	TGTGCCAGCTCACCCGATCGGATCAATGAGCAGTTCTTC	CASSPDRINEQFF